This T cell receptor beta chain was sequenced during a study of Ad26.COV2.S vaccination and SARS-CoV-2 variants. This CDR3 is built from 15 residues. Germline lookup yields CDR1 LGHDT and CDR2 YNNKEL (reference sequence). Trimming left V 8 bases short and J 2 bases short, with 17 bases between. Treatment here: 15 to 20 received Ad26.COV2.S at low or high dose, single or two shots; about 5 received placebo; per-sample allocation not given. The study sampled participants on day 63 after the first vaccine or placebo injection. Libraries were prepared by immunoSEQ multiplex PCR; TCRdb keeps only in-frame clonotypes and omits some of them. The table lists about 410,000 clones, approximately 90% of them singletons.

This clonotype originated in a person between 18 and 60 years old who received the Ad26.COV2.S COVID-19 vaccine or a placebo. V and J are TRBV3-1 (or the pseudogene TRBV3-2) and TRBJ2-3, with TRBD2 as a possible D gene (7 bases). Sequences were derived from peripheral blood, sampled in a trial of Ad26.COV2.S vaccine versus placebo. The CDR3 region is CASDEGGGHTDTQYF. CDR3 nucleotide sequence: TGTGCCAGCGATGAGGGGGGGGGCCACACAGATACGCAGTATTTT.